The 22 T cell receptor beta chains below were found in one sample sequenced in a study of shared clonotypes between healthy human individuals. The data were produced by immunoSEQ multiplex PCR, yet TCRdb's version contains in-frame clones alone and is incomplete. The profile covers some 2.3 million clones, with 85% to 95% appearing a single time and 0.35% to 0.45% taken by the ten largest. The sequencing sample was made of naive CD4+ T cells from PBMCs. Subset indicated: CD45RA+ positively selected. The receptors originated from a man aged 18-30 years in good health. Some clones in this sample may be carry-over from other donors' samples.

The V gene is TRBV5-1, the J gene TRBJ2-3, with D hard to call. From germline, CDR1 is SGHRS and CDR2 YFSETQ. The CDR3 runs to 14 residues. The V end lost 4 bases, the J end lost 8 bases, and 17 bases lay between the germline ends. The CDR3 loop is CASSPDLLSATQYF. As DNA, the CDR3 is TGCGCCAGCAGCCCCGACCTCCTCTCGGCTACGCAGTATTTT.

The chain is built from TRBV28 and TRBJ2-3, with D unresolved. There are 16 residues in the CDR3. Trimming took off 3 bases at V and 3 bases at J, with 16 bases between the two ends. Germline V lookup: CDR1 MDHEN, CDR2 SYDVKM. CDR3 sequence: CASSFGPWTATDTQYF. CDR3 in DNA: TGTGCCAGCAGTTTTGGACCTTGGACGGCGACAGATACGCAGTATTTT. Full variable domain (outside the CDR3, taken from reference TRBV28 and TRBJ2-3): DVKVTQSSRYLVKRTGEKVFLECVQDMDHENMFWYRQDPGLGLRLIYFSYDVKMKEKGDIPEGYSVSREKKERFSLILESASTNQTSMYLCASSFGPWTATDTQYFGPGTRLTVL.

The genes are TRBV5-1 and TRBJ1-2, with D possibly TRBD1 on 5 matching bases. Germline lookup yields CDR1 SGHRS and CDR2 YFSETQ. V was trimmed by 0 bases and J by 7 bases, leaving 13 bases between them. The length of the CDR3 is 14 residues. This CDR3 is CASSLVPGDTGYTF. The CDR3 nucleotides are TGCGCCAGCAGCTTGGTTCCGGGGGATACTGGCTACACCTTC.

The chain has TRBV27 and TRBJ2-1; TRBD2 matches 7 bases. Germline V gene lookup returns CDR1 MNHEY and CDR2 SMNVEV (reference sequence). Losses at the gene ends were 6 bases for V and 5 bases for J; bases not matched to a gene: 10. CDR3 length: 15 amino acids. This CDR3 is CASSPPTSVNNEQFF. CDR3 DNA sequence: TGTGCCAGCAGCCCCCCAACTAGCGTCAACAATGAGCAGTTCTTC.

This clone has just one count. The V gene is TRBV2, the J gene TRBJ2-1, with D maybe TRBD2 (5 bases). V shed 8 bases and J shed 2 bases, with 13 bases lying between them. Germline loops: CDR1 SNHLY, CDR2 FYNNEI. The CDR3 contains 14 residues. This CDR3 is CASQAAAPYNEQFF. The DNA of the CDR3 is TGTGCCAGCCAGGCAGCGGCCCCCTACAATGAGCAGTTCTTC.

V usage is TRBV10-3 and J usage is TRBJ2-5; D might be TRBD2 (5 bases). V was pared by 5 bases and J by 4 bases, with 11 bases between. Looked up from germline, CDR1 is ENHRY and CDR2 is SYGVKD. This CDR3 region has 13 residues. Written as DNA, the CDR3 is TGTGCCATCAGTCCGGGAACCGGAGAGACCCAGTACTTC. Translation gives CAISPGTGETQYF.

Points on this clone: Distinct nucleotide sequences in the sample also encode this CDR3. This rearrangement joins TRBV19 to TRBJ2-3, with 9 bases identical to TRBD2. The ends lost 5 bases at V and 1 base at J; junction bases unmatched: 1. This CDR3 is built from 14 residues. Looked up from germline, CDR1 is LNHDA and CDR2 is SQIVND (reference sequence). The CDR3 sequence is CASSLAGGTDTQYF. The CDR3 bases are TGTGCCAGTAGTTTAGCGGGAGGCACAGATACGCAGTATTTT.

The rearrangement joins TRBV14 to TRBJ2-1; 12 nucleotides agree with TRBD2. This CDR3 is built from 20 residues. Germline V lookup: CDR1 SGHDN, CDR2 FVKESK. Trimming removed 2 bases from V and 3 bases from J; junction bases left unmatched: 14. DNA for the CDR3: TGTGCCAGCAGCCAAACCCCAGGGGTGGGACTAGCGGGCCACTACAATGAGCAGTTCTTC. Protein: CASSQTPGVGLAGHYNEQFF.

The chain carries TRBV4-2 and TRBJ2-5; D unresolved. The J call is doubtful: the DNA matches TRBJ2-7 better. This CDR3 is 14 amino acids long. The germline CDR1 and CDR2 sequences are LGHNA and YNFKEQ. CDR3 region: CASSPVYGTYEQYF. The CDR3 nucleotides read TGTGCCAGCAGCCCCGTGTATGGGACCTACGAGCAGTACTTC.

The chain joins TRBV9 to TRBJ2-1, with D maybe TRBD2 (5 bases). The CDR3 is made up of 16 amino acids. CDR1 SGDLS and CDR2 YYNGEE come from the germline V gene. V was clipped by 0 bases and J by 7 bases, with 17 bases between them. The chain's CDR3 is CASSVAGTYSGNEQFF. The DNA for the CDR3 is TGTGCCAGCAGCGTAGCTGGAACATACTCGGGAAATGAGCAGTTCTTC.

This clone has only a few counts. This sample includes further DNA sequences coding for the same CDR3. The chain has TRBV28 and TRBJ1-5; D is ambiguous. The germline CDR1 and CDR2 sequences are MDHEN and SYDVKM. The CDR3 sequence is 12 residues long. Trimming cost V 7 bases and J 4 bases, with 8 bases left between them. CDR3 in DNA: TGTGCCAGCACACCTCCGAATCAGCCCCAGCATTTT. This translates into CASTPPNQPQHF. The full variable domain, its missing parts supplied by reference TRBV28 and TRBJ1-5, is DVKVTQSSRYLVKRTGEKVFLECVQDMDHENMFWYRQDPGLGLRLIYFSYDVKMKEKGDIPEGYSVSREKKERFSLILESASTNQTSMYLCASTPPNQPQHFGDGTRLSIL.

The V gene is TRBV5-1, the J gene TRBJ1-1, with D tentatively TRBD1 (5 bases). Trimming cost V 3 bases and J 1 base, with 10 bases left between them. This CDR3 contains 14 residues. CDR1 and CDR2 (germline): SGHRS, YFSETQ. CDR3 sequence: CASSSVGPNTEAFF. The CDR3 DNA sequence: TGCGCCAGCAGCTCGGTGGGGCCGAACACTGAAGCTTTCTTT.

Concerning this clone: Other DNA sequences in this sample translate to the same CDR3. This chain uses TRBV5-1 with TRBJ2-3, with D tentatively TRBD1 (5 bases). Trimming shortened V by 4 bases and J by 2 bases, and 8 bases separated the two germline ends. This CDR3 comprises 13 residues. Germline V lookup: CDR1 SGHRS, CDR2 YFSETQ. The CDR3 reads CASSLDNTDTQYF. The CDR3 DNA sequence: TGCGCCAGCAGCCTGGACAACACAGATACGCAGTATTTT. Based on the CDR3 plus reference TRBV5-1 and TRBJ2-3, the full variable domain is KAGVTQTPRYLIKTRGQQVTLSCSPISGHRSVSWYQQTPGQGLQFLFEYFSETQRNKGNFPGRFSGRQFSNSRSEMNVSTLELGDSALYLCASSLDNTDTQYFGPGTRLTVL.

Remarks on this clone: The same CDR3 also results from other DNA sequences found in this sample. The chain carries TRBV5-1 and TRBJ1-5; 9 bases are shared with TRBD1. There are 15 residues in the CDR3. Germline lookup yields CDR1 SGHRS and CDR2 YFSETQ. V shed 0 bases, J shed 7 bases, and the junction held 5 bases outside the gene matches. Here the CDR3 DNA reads TGCGCCAGCAGCTTGGGGGACAGGGACGGACAGCCCCAGCATTTT. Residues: CASSLGDRDGQPQHF.

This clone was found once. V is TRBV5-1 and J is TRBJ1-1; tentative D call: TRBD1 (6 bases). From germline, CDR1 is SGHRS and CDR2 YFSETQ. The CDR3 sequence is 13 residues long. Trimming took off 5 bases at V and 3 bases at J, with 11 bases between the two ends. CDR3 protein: CASRGGRDTEAFF. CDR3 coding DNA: TGCGCCAGCAGAGGGGGGCGGGACACTGAAGCTTTCTTT. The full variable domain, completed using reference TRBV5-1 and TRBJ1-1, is KAGVTQTPRYLIKTRGQQVTLSCSPISGHRSVSWYQQTPGQGLQFLFEYFSETQRNKGNFPGRFSGRQFSNSRSEMNVSTLELGDSALYLCASRGGRDTEAFFGQGTRLTVV.

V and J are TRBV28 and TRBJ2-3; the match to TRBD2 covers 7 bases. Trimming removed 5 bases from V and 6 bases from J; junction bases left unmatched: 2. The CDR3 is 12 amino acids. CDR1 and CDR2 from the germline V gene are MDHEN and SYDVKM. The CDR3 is CASSELADTQYF. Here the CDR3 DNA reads TGTGCCAGCAGTGAACTAGCGGATACGCAGTATTTT.

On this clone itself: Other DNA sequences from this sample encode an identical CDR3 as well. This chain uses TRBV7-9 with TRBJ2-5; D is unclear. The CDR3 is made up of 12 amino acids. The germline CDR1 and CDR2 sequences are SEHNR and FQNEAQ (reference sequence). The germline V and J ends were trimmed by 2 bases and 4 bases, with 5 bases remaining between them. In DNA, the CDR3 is TGTGCCAGCAGCTTACTAGGAGAGACCCAGTACTTC. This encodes CASSLLGETQYF.

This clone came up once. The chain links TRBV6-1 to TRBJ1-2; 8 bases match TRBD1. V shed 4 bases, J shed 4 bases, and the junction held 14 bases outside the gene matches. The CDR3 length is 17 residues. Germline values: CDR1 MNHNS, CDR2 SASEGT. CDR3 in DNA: TGTGCCAGCAGTGTCTGGGGGACAGGCCTTCGTAGCTATGGCTACACCTTC. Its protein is CASSVWGTGLRSYGYTF.

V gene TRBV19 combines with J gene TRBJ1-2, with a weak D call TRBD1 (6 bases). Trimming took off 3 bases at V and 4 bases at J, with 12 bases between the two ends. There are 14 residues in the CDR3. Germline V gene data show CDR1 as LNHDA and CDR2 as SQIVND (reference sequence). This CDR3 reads CASSMRGAGYGYTF. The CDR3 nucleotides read TGTGCCAGTAGTATGCGGGGGGCTGGCTATGGCTACACCTTC.

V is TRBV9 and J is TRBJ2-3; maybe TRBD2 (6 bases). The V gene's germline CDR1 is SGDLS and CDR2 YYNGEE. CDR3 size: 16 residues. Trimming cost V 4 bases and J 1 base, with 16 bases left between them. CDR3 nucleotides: TGTGCCAGCAGCCCGATCGAGGCTAGCGGCACAGATACGCAGTATTTT. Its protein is CASSPIEASGTDTQYF.

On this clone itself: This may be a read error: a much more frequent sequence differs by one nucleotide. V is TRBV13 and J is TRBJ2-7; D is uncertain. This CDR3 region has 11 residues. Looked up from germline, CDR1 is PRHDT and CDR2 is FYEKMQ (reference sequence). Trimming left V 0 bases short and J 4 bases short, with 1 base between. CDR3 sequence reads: CASSLGYEQYF. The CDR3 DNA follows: TGTGCCAGCAGCTTAGGGTACGAGCAGTACTTC.

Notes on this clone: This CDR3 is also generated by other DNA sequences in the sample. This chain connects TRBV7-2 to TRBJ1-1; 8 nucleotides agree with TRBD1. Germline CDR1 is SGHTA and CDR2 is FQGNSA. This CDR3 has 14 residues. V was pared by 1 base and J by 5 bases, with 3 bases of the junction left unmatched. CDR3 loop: CASSLGQGSTEAFF. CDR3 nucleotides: TGTGCCAGCAGCTTAGGACAGGGGAGTACTGAAGCTTTCTTT.